The T cell receptor (beta chain) described here comes from a study of regulatory T cells in long-lasting Graves disease. Notes on the study in general: Lower TCR diversity characterized persistent Graves' patients relative to newly diagnosed patients.

This clonotype was counted a few times. Its target is not known. Combining iRepertoire HTBI primers with Arm-PCR of CDR3 regions, the authors built TCR beta libraries. TCRdb re-derived calls from the multiplex PCR reads in MiXCR, one entry per CDR3 protein. The top ten hold approximately 8% of the sample, which has around 450,000 distinct CDR3 sequences, approximately 15% seen once. Time point of the sample: newly diagnosed GD, antithyroid drugs for less than 3 months. The TCR library was made from RNA extracted from PBMCs. These data were also filed under a second study, of T cells in Graves' hyperthyroidism and ophthalmopathy.

The sample consisted of peripheral blood mononuclear cells (PBMCs), taken at new diagnosis, from a patient treated with antithyroid drugs. The receptor was isolated from a woman aged 40 to 50 with Graves disease.

In DNA form, the CDR3 reads TGTGCCAGCAGTTTAAAGGGGCATTGGGCCAACGTCCTGACTTTC. Amino acid sequence: CASSLKGHWANVLTF. The chain has TRBV12-3 or TRBV12-4 and TRBJ2-6, with D tentatively TRBD1 (5 bases). This CDR3 has 15 residues. V was shortened by 2 bases and J by 5 bases, with 10 bases between the two germline ends.